The text below deals with one T cell receptor beta chain. Its specificity is unknown. The data originate from a study of post-analysis software for immune sequencing data. Study as a whole: Relapsing-remitting, secondary progressive and progressive-relapsing courses of multiple sclerosis were included.

Researchers reported that TCR beta cDNA libraries carried unique molecular identifiers. One entry per CDR3 protein results from TCRdb running MiXCR on the PCR reads. Of 350,000 to 500,000 distinct CDR3 sequences in the sample, about 39% were seen once. The junction had 3 bases not matched to a gene; V was cut back by 4 bases and J by 4 bases. From germline, CDR1 is DFQATT and CDR2 SNEGSKA (reference sequence). The CDR3 spans 14 residues. Notes on the study in general: A significant reduction in normalized Chao1 diversity was observed in multiple sclerosis patients versus controls. TRBV5-6, TRBV5-1 and TRBV20-1 belonged to a set of about 5 TRBV segments that were more frequent in patients than controls. Clustering by F measure revealed strong co-clustering among samples prepared together in one batch.

The TCR originated in a girl aged 2-9 years with multiple sclerosis. Sample: blood. The V gene is TRBV20-1, the J gene TRBJ2-3; 12 bases fit TRBD2. CDR3 nucleotide sequence: TGCAGTGCTATACTAGCGGGAGGCCCAGATACGCAGTATTTT. It is translated as CSAILAGGPDTQYF.